This T cell receptor (beta chain) comes out of a study of shared clonotypes between healthy human individuals. Overall study results and limits: Sampling was confined to blood; repertoires within tissues likely differ.

The CDR3 runs 15 residues. Germline CDR1 SEHNR, CDR2 FQNEAQ (reference sequence). V dropped 5 bases and J dropped 4 bases, with 14 bases sitting between them. The data were produced by immunoSEQ multiplex PCR, yet TCRdb's version contains in-frame clones alone and is incomplete. The sample has about 92,000 clones; about 45% are singletons. This clone appeared a few times. Its specificity is unknown. This sequence joins TRBV7-9 and TRBJ2-2, with D perhaps TRBD1 or TRBD2 (5 bases each). The clonotype originates from a woman between 40 and 55 years old in good health. Some clones in this sample may be carry-over from other donors' samples. The sample comprised PBMCs. In DNA, the CDR3 is TGTGCCAGCAGCCACCGGGACCCATCCACCGGGGAGCTGTTTTTT. Encoded protein: CASSHRDPSTGELFF.